One T cell receptor beta chain is described in this entry. The data are from a study of OX40 agonist ivuxolimab in advanced cancers. J gave up 3 bases and V 1 base, and 10 bases lay outside the gene matches. From germline, CDR1 is MGHRA and CDR2 YSYEKL. CDR3 length: 17 amino acids. Some clones are missing from TCRdb's copy, which holds only in-frame ones; the method was immunoSEQ multiplex PCR. The repertoire has approximately 47,000 clones, around nine tenths of them found once; the top ten carry around a tenth. The receptor was isolated from an adult with an advanced solid tumor such as melanoma, head and neck, liver or kidney cancer. The genes are TRBV4-1 and TRBJ2-3; 7 bases line up with TRBD2. Sample: CD4+ or CD8+ T cells sorted from blood, taken in a trial of the OX40 agonist ivuxolimab. CDR3 nucleotides: TGCGCCAGCAGCCAAGTCCTAAGGGGAGGGCGTACAGATACGCAGTATTTT. As protein: CASSQVLRGGRTDTQYF.